These 28 T cell receptor beta chains were all obtained from the same sample, sequenced in a study of radiotherapy plus CTLA-4 blockade in lung cancer. Using immunoSEQ multiplex PCR, the repertoire was profiled, and TCRdb retains in-frame clones only, with some absent. The table includes approximately 37,000 clones, more than 60% detected once. The source material was peripheral blood, sampled from a patient treated with radiotherapy plus ipilimumab. The receptors stem from a human donor with non-small cell lung cancer who had stable disease on radiotherapy plus ipilimumab.

This rearrangement joins TRBV2 to TRBJ2-3; possible D gene TRBD2, 6 bases. V shed 3 bases and J shed 14 bases, with 15 bases lying between them. This CDR3 region has 12 residues. Germline CDR1 is SNHLY and CDR2 is FYNNEI. Here the CDR3 reads CASSDRRGRPYF. The CDR3 coding sequence is TGTGCCAGCAGTGATAGGAGGGGCCGTCCGTATTTT.

The sample holds many counts of this clone. The V gene is TRBV30, the J gene TRBJ1-2; TRBD1 might be the D (5 bases). V was clipped by 0 bases and J by 4 bases, with 21 bases between them. Per the germline V gene, CDR1 is GTSNPN and CDR2 is SVGIG (reference sequence). CDR3 length: 17 residues. As DNA, the CDR3 is TGTGCCTGGAGTGTAGGGGCAGGCCCCCGGGTCGCCTATGGCTACACCTTC. Its protein is CAWSVGAGPRVAYGYTF.

This clone was found once. The J gene is TRBJ1-1, the V gene TRBV19; perhaps TRBD1 as D (6 bases). The V gene's germline CDR1 is LNHDA and CDR2 SQIVND (reference sequence). This CDR3 has 15 amino acids. V was pared by 4 bases and J by 0 bases, with 12 bases between. The CDR3 region has the DNA TGTGCCAGTAGTAACAGGGACCTGGTGAACACTGAAGCTTTCTTT. Translated: CASSNRDLVNTEAFF.

The DNA of the CDR3 is TGTGCCAGCAGCTTAGTTGGGGACACACATCGCTACACCTTC. Translation: CASSLVGDTHRYTF. This chain connects TRBV7-6 to TRBJ1-2, with a weak D call TRBD1 (6 bases). The CDR3 is 14 residues long. CDR1 and CDR2 (germline): SGHVS, FNYEAQ. V dropped 1 base and J dropped 9 bases, with 15 bases sitting between them.

The J gene is TRBJ2-5, the V gene TRBV10-3; possibly TRBD1 for D (6 bases). The V end was cut by 5 bases, the J end by 5 bases, with 12 bases between. Germline V gene data show CDR1 as ENHRY and CDR2 as SYGVKD. This CDR3 comprises 13 residues. In nucleotides, the CDR3 is TGTGCCATCAGTTACCAGGGGACGGAGACCCAGTACTTC. It is translated as CAISYQGTETQYF.

This sequence joins TRBV11-1 and TRBJ2-2; D might be TRBD2 (6 bases). The CDR3 spans 15 residues. Germline values: CDR1 SGHAT, CDR2 FQDESV (reference sequence). Trimming took off 6 bases at V and 5 bases at J, with 16 bases between the two ends. This chain's CDR3 is CASSWSAGRTGELFF. The CDR3 DNA is TGTGCCAGCAGTTGGTCGGCGGGGAGGACCGGGGAGCTGTTTTTT.

This clone showed up just a few times. The chain uses TRBV7-9 and TRBJ1-1; D is uncertain. The CDR3 runs to 13 residues. V lost 0 bases and J 10 bases, leaving 12 bases between the germline ends. Germline lookup yields CDR1 SEHNR and CDR2 FQNEAQ (reference sequence). CDR3: CASSLAGDGRAFF. CDR3 in DNA: TGTGCCAGCAGCTTAGCGGGAGACGGTAGAGCTTTCTTT.

This chain uses TRBV5-8 with TRBJ1-4; D is undetermined. Germline V gene data show CDR1 as SGHTS and CDR2 as YDEGEE. The CDR3 runs 15 residues. Trimming took 2 bases from V and 5 from J, leaving 13 bases between them. The DNA of the CDR3 is TGTGCCAGCAGCTTTTACGCGGCAGCAAATGAAAAACTGTTTTTT. It codes for CASSFYAAANEKLFF.

This clone was observed a handful of times. The chain recombines TRBV9 with TRBJ2-1, with D perhaps TRBD2 (6 bases). CDR3 length: 15 amino acids. V was pared by 2 bases and J by 2 bases, with 11 bases between. Germline V CDR1 and CDR2: SGDLS, YYNGEE. CDR3 region: CASSVGSGTYNEQFF. Written as DNA, the CDR3 is TGTGCCAGCAGCGTTGGTAGCGGAACCTACAATGAGCAGTTCTTC.

By share of the sample, this clone is medium-sized. The genes are TRBV27 and TRBJ1-2; 8 bases match TRBD1. The CDR3 extends over 14 amino acids. From germline, CDR1 is MNHEY and CDR2 SMNVEV (reference sequence). V was clipped by 6 bases and J by 2 bases; unmatched bases: 5. The CDR3 sequence is CASRTQGGNYGYTF. The DNA of the CDR3 is TGTGCCAGCAGGACACAGGGGGGAAACTATGGCTACACCTTC.

The chain combines TRBV5-1 with TRBJ1-3; D unclear. The CDR3 sequence is 16 residues long. V was trimmed by 0 bases and J by 0 bases, leaving 10 bases between them. Germline loops: CDR1 SGHRS, CDR2 YFSETQ. CDR3 bases: TGCGCCAGCAGCTTGGCCGAGTCGGGCTCTGGAAACACCATATATTTT. Its protein product is CASSLAESGSGNTIYF.

The V call is TRBV7-9, the J call TRBJ2-2; weak D call: TRBD2 (5 bases). The CDR3 totals 16 residues. Deletions cut 3 bases from V and 4 bases from J, with 15 bases between. The V gene's germline CDR1 is SEHNR and CDR2 FQNEAQ (reference sequence). In nucleotides, the CDR3 is TGTGCCAGCAGCTTCCGGGAAGGACCGCTCACCGGGGAGCTGTTTTTT. It yields the protein CASSFREGPLTGELFF.

This chain connects TRBV13 to TRBJ1-1; D is possibly TRBD1 (6 bases). V was clipped by 1 base and J by 4 bases, with 13 bases between them. Germline V CDR1 and CDR2: PRHDT, FYEKMQ (reference sequence). CDR3 length equals 15 residues. CDR3 residues: CASSLAGEYGTEAFF. In DNA form, the CDR3 reads TGTGCCAGCAGCTTAGCAGGGGAATATGGCACTGAAGCTTTCTTT.

The V and J genes are TRBV4-2 and TRBJ2-2; 16 bases agree with TRBD2. With 2 bases clipped from V and 4 bases from J, the junction kept 13 bases outside the gene matches. The germline V gene encodes CDR1 LGHNA and CDR2 YNFKEQ. The CDR3 consists of 21 residues. In DNA, the CDR3 is TGTGCCAGCAGCCAACGAGCCGCGGGACTAGCGGGGGGGCGTGGCACCGGGGAGCTGTTTTTT. The encoded protein is CASSQRAAGLAGGRGTGELFF.

This clone is a singleton in its sample. V is TRBV9 and J is TRBJ2-1; TRBD2 aligns across 9 bases. This CDR3 has 17 residues. CDR1 and CDR2 (germline): SGDLS, YYNGEE. Germline trimming cut 4 bases from V and 4 bases from J; bases unmatched to any gene: 12. CDR3 region: CASSPRLAGVGYNEQFF. CDR3 nucleotide sequence: TGTGCCAGCAGCCCTCGGTTAGCGGGGGTGGGATACAATGAGCAGTTCTTC.

The chain combines TRBV30 with TRBJ1-6; TRBD1 agrees at 7 bases. There are 12 residues in the CDR3. Germline assignment: CDR1 GTSNPN and CDR2 SVGIG (reference sequence). V was clipped by 4 bases and J by 12 bases; unmatched bases: 6. This chain's CDR3 is CAWKRTGIPLHF. CDR3 sequence (DNA): TGTGCCTGGAAACGGACAGGAATACCCCTCCACTTT.

V is TRBV30 and J is TRBJ2-5; D remains ambiguous. Per germline, CDR1 GTSNPN and CDR2 SVGIG (reference sequence). There are 13 residues in the CDR3. Trimming shortened V by 0 bases and J by 3 bases, and 8 bases separated the two germline ends. For the CDR3, the DNA is TGTGCCTGGAGTGTACAAGTTAAAGAGACCCAGTACTTC. Translation: CAWSVQVKETQYF.

The chain carries TRBV5-1 and TRBJ1-1; 8 nucleotides line up with TRBD1. The ends lost 2 bases at V and 6 bases at J; junction bases unmatched: 12. Germline CDR1 and CDR2: SGHRS and YFSETQ. This CDR3 is 16 amino acids long. The CDR3, as DNA: TGCGCCAGCAGCTTCCTTTCGACGACAGGGGCAGCTGAAGCTTTCTTT. The encoded protein is CASSFLSTTGAAEAFF.

This clone showed up just a few times. The J gene is TRBJ2-5, the V gene TRBV6-4; the D gene is possibly TRBD1 (5 bases). V lost 5 bases and J lost 2, with 9 bases in between. The germline V gene encodes CDR1 MRHNA and CDR2 SNTAGT. The CDR3 runs 13 residues. CDR3 nucleotides: TGTGCCAGCAGTAAAGACAGTCAAGAGACCCAGTACTTC. This translates into CASSKDSQETQYF.

The gene calls are TRBV6-1 and TRBJ1-4, with 10 nucleotides matching TRBD1. This CDR3 has 15 amino acids. Germline-derived CDR1 and CDR2 are MNHNS and SASEGT. V shed 6 bases, J shed 8 bases, and the junction held 9 bases outside the gene matches. The CDR3 spells CASREMTGGGEKLFF. The CDR3 DNA sequence: TGTGCCAGCAGAGAAATGACAGGGGGCGGAGAAAAACTGTTTTTT.

The J gene is TRBJ1-2, the V gene TRBV7-9; D remains unclear. From germline, CDR1 is SEHNR and CDR2 FQNEAQ (reference sequence). V dropped 5 bases and J dropped 6 bases, with 22 bases sitting between them. This CDR3 contains 16 residues. The CDR3 nucleotides are TGTGCCAGCAGCCGCTGGATGGCTCGGGAGGAGAATGGCTACACCTTC. Translated: CASSRWMAREENGYTF.

The V gene is TRBV2, the J gene TRBJ1-1; D possibly corresponds to TRBD1 (5 bases). CDR1 and CDR2 (germline): SNHLY, FYNNEI. The CDR3 extends over 12 amino acids. Trimming shortened V by 8 bases and J by 5 bases, and 12 bases separated the two germline ends. In DNA form, the CDR3 reads TGTGCCAGCGGAGTAAGGGGTACTGAAGCTTTCTTT. This sequence encodes CASGVRGTEAFF.

The chain is built from TRBV5-1 and TRBJ2-2; possible D gene TRBD1, 5 bases. CDR1 and CDR2 from the germline V gene are SGHRS and YFSETQ. V was cut by 4 bases and J by 7 bases, with 8 bases left in between. CDR3 size: 12 residues. The DNA of the CDR3 is TGCGCCAGCAGCGTTCAGGGCGGGGAGCTGTTTTTT. Its protein is CASSVQGGELFF.

This clone showed up just a few times. This rearrangement joins TRBV7-2 to TRBJ1-1; a weak D match, TRBD1 (5 bases). The CDR3 is made up of 12 amino acids. Germline V CDR1 and CDR2: SGHTA, FQGNSA. Between the trimmed V and J ends, which lost 3 bases and 7 bases, there was a span of 9 bases. DNA for the CDR3: TGTGCCAGCAGCTTTCAGGGACTTGAAGCTTTCTTT. It specifies CASSFQGLEAFF.

This chain uses TRBV7-9 with TRBJ1-6; TRBD1 aligns across 7 bases. Germline-derived CDR1 and CDR2 are SEHNR and FQNEAQ (reference sequence). The CDR3 is 14 residues long. Trimming took 7 bases from V and 10 from J; bases not matched to a gene: 10. The CDR3 loop is CASTRGAQGSPLHF. The CDR3 DNA sequence: TGTGCCAGCACCAGGGGGGCGCAGGGATCACCCCTCCACTTT.

The rearrangement joins TRBV7-9 to TRBJ2-7, with 8 bases fitting TRBD2. Germline V gene data show CDR1 as SEHNR and CDR2 as FQNEAQ (reference sequence). The CDR3 is 17 residues long. Trimming cost V 2 bases and J 2 bases; bases outside gene matches: 11. This CDR3 is CASSLIFDSGVPYEQYF. The CDR3 DNA sequence: TGTGCCAGCAGCTTAATTTTCGATAGCGGGGTGCCCTACGAGCAGTACTTC.

The chain links TRBV27 to TRBJ2-5, with 7 bases matching TRBD2. The CDR3 covers 15 residues. Trimming cost V 5 bases and J 7 bases; bases outside gene matches: 13. Germline V gives CDR1 MNHEY, CDR2 SMNVEV (reference sequence). The CDR3 DNA sequence: TGTGCCAGCAGTGGAGGGACGGGGGGTTTGGGGACCCAGTACTTC. This translates into CASSGGTGGLGTQYF.

The V call is TRBV18, the J call TRBJ2-5; the match to TRBD2 covers 7 bases. Germline CDR1 KGHSH, CDR2 LQKENI. Trimming at V came to 3 bases and at J to 3 bases, leaving 1 base not matched to a gene. The CDR3 contains 13 residues. The CDR3 coding sequence is TGTGCCAGCTCACCGGGGAGGGAAGAGACCCAGTACTTC. Its protein product is CASSPGREETQYF.